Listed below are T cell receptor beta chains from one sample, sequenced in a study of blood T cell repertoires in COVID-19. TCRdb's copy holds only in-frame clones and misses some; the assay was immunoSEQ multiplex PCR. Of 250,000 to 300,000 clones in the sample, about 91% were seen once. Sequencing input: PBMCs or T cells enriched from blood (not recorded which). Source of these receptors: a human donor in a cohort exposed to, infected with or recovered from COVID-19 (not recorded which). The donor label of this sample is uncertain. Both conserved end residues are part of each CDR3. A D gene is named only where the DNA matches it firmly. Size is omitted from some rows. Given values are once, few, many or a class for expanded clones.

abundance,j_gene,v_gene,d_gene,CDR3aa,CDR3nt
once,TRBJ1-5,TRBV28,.,CASSVINQPQHF,TGTGCCAGCAGTGTAATCAATCAGCCCCAGCATTTT
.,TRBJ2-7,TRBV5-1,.,CASSLAGEHYEQYF,TGCGCCAGCAGCTTGGCCGGGGAACACTACGAGCAGTACTTC
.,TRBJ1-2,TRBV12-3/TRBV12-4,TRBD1,CASSPGTVYGYTF,TGTGCCAGCAGTCCAGGGACAGTTTATGGCTACACCTTC
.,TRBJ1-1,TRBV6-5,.,CASSYGDSLGTEAFF,TGTGCCAGCAGTTACGGAGACAGTCTCGGAACTGAAGCTTTCTTT
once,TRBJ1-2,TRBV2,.,CASRRTDNLYGYTF,TGTGCCAGCAGACGGACAGACAACCTCTATGGCTACACCTTC
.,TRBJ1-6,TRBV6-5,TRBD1,CASSRGGRGHSPLHF,TGTGCCAGCAGTCGGGGCGGCAGGGGGCATTCACCCCTCCACTTT
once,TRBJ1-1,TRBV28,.,CASLRGGNTEAFF,TGTGCCAGCCTGAGGGGGGGGAACACTGAAGCTTTCTTT
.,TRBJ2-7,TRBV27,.,CASSLYGKAYEQYF,TGTGCCAGCAGTTTATACGGGAAAGCCTACGAGCAGTACTTC
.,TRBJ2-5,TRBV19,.,CASSTPQGETQYF,TGTGCCAGTAGTACACCGCAGGGGGAGACCCAGTACTTC
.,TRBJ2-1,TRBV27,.,CASSSLLSYNEQFF,TGTGCCAGCAGTTCCCTGTTATCCTACAATGAGCAGTTCTTC
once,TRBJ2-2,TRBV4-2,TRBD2,CASSQDRSGGAGELFF,TGTGCCAGCAGCCAAGATCGGAGCGGGGGGGCCGGGGAGCTGTTTTTT
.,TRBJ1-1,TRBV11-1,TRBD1,CASSSRDRRNTEAFF,TGTGCCAGCAGCTCAAGGGACAGGCGGAACACTGAAGCTTTCTTT
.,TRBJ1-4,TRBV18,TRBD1,CASSNLYDRDATNEKLFF,TGTGCCAGCTCAAACCTTTATGACAGGGATGCAACTAATGAAAAACTGTTTTTT
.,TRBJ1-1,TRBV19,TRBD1,CASSRFGTGGAPDTEAFF,TGTGCCAGTAGTAGATTCGGGACAGGGGGCGCCCCGGACACTGAAGCTTTCTTT
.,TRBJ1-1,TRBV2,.,CASSELGGTEAFF,TGTGCCAGCAGTGAGTTGGGGGGCACTGAAGCTTTCTTT
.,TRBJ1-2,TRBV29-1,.,CSVEEYGYTF,TGCAGCGTGGAGGAATATGGCTACACCTTC
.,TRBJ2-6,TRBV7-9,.,CASSLRRGSDSGANVLTF,TGTGCCAGCAGCTTACGGCGGGGTTCCGACTCTGGGGCCAACGTCCTGACTTTC
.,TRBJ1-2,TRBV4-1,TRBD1,CASSPHGQGGSYGYTF,TGCGCCAGCAGCCCACACGGACAGGGCGGCAGCTATGGCTACACCTTC
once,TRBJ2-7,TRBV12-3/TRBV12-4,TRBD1,CASSYRGYEQYF,TGTGCCAGCAGTTACAGGGGCTACGAGCAGTACTTC
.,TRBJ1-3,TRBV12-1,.,CASSRRQGRSGNTIYF,TGTGCCAGCAGCCGACGACAGGGGCGAAGTGGAAACACCATATATTTT
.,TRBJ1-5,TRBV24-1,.,CATAGSGDWGNQPQHF,TGTGCCACCGCCGGGTCGGGGGACTGGGGCAATCAGCCCCAGCATTTT
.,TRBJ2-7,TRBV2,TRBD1,CASSEALRQGFSSYEQYF,TGTGCCAGCAGTGAAGCGCTTCGACAGGGGTTCTCCTCCTACGAGCAGTACTTC
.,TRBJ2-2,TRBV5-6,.,CASSLGQINTGELFF,TGTGCCAGCAGCTTGGGGCAGATTAACACCGGGGAGCTGTTTTTT
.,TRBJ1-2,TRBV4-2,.,CASSLQVVEINYGYTF,TGTGCCAGCAGCCTACAGGTTGTGGAAATTAACTATGGCTACACCTTC
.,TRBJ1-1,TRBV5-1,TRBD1,CASSPGQGAGTEAFF,TGCGCCAGCAGCCCGGGACAGGGGGCAGGGACTGAAGCTTTCTTT
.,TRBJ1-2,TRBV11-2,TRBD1,CASRRTGPYGYTF,TGTGCCAGCCGTCGGACAGGGCCTTACGGCTACACCTTC
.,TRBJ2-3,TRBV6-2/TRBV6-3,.,CASSYSRFTDTQYF,TGTGCCAGCAGTTACTCGAGATTCACAGATACGCAGTATTTT
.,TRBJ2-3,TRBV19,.,CASKGPGADTQYF,TGTGCCAGTAAGGGGCCGGGAGCAGATACGCAGTATTTT
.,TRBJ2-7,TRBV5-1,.,CASSVTGTKPDEQYF,TGCGCCAGCAGCGTAACCGGGACAAAACCAGACGAGCAGTACTTC
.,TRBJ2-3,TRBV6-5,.,CASSYSASADTQYF,TGTGCCAGCAGTTACTCGGCTAGCGCGGATACGCAGTATTTT
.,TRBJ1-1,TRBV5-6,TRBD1,CASSAPTRQGLTEAFF,TGTGCCAGCAGCGCCCCCACCCGACAGGGATTAACTGAAGCTTTCTTT
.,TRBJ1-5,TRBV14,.,CASSQDLGEGQPQHF,TGTGCCAGCAGCCAAGATCTAGGGGAGGGGCAGCCCCAGCATTTT
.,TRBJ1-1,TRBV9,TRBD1,CASSPRTGGEAFF,TGTGCCAGCAGCCCCCGGACAGGGGGGGAAGCTTTCTTT
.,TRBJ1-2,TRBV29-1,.,CSVLTVYGYTF,TGCAGCGTTTTAACAGTCTATGGCTACACCTTC
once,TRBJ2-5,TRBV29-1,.,CSYLPPLVIGGETQYF,TGCAGCTATTTGCCCCCTCTAGTGATAGGGGGAGAGACCCAGTACTTC
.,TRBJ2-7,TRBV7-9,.,CASSRGSYEQYF,TGTGCCAGCAGCCGGGGGTCCTACGAGCAGTACTTC
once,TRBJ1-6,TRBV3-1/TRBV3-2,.,CASSGSGQERSPLHF,TGTGCCAGCAGCGGAAGTGGGCAGGAAAGGTCACCCCTCCACTTT
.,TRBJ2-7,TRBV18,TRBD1,CASSLYRGTYEQYF,TGTGCCAGCTCACTTTACAGGGGAACCTACGAGCAGTACTTC
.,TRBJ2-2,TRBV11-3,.,CASSLEGGAAGELFF,TGTGCCAGCAGCTTAGAAGGGGGGGCAGCCGGGGAGCTGTTTTTT
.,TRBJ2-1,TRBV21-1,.,CASSLRTGGSYNEQFF,TGTGCCAGCAGCCTCCGGACAGGGGGATCCTACAATGAGCAGTTCTTC
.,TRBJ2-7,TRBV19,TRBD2,CASSDLDSGGPYEQYF,TGTGCCAGTAGTGATCTGGACAGCGGGGGTCCCTACGAGCAGTACTTC
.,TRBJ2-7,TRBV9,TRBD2,CASSVGLADSYEQYF,TGTGCCAGCAGCGTGGGACTAGCGGATTCCTACGAGCAGTACTTC
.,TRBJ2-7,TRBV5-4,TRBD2,CASSQGLVETYEQYF,TGTGCCAGCAGCCAAGGACTAGTGGAAACCTACGAGCAGTACTTC
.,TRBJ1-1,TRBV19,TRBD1,CASSIRQGATEAFF,TGTGCCAGTAGTATCCGACAGGGGGCGACTGAAGCTTTCTTT
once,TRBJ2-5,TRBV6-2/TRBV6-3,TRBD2,CASSYSRTSGGPEQETQYF,TGTGCCAGCAGTTACTCGAGGACTAGCGGGGGCCCCGAACAAGAGACCCAGTACTTC
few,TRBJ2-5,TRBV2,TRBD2,CASGTRETQYF,TGTGCCAGCGGGACTAGAGAGACCCAGTACTTC
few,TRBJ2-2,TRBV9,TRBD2,CASSSLAVNTGELFF,TGTGCCAGCAGCTCGCTAGCGGTGAACACCGGGGAGCTGTTTTTT
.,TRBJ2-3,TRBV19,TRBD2,CASSIGSGGPLRDTQYF,TGTGCCAGTAGTATTGGTAGCGGGGGCCCCCTTCGCGATACGCAGTATTTT
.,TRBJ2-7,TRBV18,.,CASSQGRGIYEQYF,TGTGCCAGCTCACAAGGCAGGGGAATCTACGAGCAGTACTTC
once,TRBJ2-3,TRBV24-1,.,CATSVGGSTDTQYF,TGTGCCACCAGTGTTGGGGGGAGCACAGATACGCAGTATTTT
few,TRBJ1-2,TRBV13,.,CASTQVNYGYTF,TGTGCCAGCACACAAGTAAACTATGGCTACACCTTC
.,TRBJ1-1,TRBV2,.,CASRGDGAEAFF,TGTGCCAGCAGAGGAGACGGGGCTGAAGCTTTCTTT